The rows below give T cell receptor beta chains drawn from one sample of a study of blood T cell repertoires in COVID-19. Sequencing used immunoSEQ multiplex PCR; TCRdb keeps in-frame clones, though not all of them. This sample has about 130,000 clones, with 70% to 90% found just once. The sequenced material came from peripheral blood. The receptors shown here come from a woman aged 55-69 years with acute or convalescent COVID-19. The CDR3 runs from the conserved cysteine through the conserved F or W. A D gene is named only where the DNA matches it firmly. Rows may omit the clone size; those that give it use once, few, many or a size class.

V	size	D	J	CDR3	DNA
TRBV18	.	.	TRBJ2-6	CASSLGSSGANVLTF	TGTGCCAGCTCACTCGGTAGCTCTGGGGCCAACGTCCTGACTTTC
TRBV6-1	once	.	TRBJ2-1	CASSEAASGDEQFF	TGTGCCAGCAGTGAAGCTGCCAGCGGCGATGAGCAGTTCTTC
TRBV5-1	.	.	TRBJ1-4	CASSLEGHQEKLFF	TGCGCCAGCAGCTTGGAGGGACATCAGGAAAAACTGTTTTTT
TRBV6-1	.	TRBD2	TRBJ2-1	CASSEAGGLAVYNEQFF	TGTGCCAGCAGTGAAGCGGGCGGACTAGCGGTTTACAATGAGCAGTTCTTC
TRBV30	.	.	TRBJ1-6	CAWSVLTGLSPLHF	TGTGCCTGGAGTGTACTAACAGGGCTTTCACCCCTCCACTTT
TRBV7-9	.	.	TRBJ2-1	CASSIAVFNEQFF	TGTGCCAGCAGCATCGCGGTGTTCAATGAGCAGTTCTTC
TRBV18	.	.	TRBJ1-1	CASSPRAGVEAFF	TGTGCCAGCTCACCACGGGCGGGGGTTGAAGCTTTCTTT
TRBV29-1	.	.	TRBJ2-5	CSVEEETQYF	TGCAGCGTTGAGGAGGAGACCCAGTACTTC
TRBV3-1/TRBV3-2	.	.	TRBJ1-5	CASSQGTFYSNQPQHF	TGTGCCAGCAGCCAAGGGACATTTTATAGCAATCAGCCCCAGCATTTT
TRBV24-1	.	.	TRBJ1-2	CATSDEPSGTTTF	TGTGCCACCAGTGATGAGCCCTCCGGGACAACCACGTTC
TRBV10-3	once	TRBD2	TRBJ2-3	CAISSGIGDTQYF	TGTGCCATAAGTAGCGGGATAGGAGATACGCAGTATTTT
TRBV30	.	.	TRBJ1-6	CAWSPRGSDSPLHF	TGTGCCTGGAGTCCCCGGGGAAGTGATTCACCCCTCCACTTT
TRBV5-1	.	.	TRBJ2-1	CASSPENGNEQFF	TGCGCCAGCAGCCCCGAGAACGGCAATGAGCAGTTCTTC
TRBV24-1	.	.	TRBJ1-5	CATSQDTSNQPQHF	TGTGCCACCAGTCAGGACACTAGCAATCAGCCCCAGCATTTT
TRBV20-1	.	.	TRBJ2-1	CSARDLNEQFF	TGCAGTGCTAGAGATCTCAATGAGCAGTTCTTC
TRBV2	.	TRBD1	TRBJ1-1	CASSEGDSEAFF	TGTGCCAGCAGTGAGGGGGACAGTGAAGCTTTCTTT
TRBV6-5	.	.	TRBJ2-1	CASRPGGPHRGEQFF	TGTGCCAGCCGACCCGGGGGGCCCCACCGGGGTGAGCAGTTCTTC
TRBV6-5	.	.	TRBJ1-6	CASSYSSEYSPLHF	TGTGCCAGCAGTTACTCTTCGGAGTATTCACCCCTCCACTTT
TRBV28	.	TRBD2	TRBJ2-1	CASSTSGVNYNEQFF	TGTGCCAGCAGTACTAGCGGAGTTAACTACAATGAGCAGTTCTTC
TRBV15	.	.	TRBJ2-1	CATSAATGSYNEQFF	TGTGCCACAAGCGCAGCAACAGGCTCCTACAATGAGCAGTTCTTC
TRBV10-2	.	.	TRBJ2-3	CASSDYTDTQYF	TGCGCCAGCTCAGATTACACAGATACGCAGTATTTT
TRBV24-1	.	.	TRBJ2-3	CATSDPLYTDTQYF	TGTGCCACCAGTGATCCTCTATACACAGATACGCAGTATTTT
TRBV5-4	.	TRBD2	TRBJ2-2	CASRTSSGPNTGELFF	TGTGCCAGCAGAACCTCTAGCGGACCCAACACCGGGGAGCTGTTTTTT
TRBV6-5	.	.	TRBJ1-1	CASSYSGQFMNTEAFF	TGTGCCAGCAGTTACTCTGGACAGTTCATGAACACTGAAGCTTTCTTT
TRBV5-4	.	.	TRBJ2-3	CASSLASSTADTQYF	TGTGCCAGCAGCTTGGCCTCGAGCACCGCAGATACGCAGTATTTT
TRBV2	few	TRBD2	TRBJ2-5	CASSRFGSGSTKTQYF	TGTGCCAGCAGTCGTTTCGGTAGCGGGAGTACAAAGACCCAGTACTTC
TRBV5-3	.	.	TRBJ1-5	CARTTKTRYSNQPQHF	TGTGCCAGAACCACTAAAACACGGTATAGCAATCAGCCCCAGCATTTT
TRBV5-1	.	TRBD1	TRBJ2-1	CASSPTADRASNEQFF	TGCGCCAGCAGCCCCACGGCGGACAGGGCTTCCAATGAGCAGTTCTTC
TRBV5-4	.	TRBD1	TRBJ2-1	CASSFTPGTGDYNEQFF	TGTGCCAGCAGTTTTACCCCCGGGACAGGGGACTACAATGAGCAGTTCTTC
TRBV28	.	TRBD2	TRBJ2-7	CASSPTGTSLPYEQYF	TGTGCCAGCAGTCCTACAGGGACTAGCCTACCTTACGAGCAGTACTTC
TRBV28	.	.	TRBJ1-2	CASSSPRGLGYGYTF	TGTGCCAGCAGCTCCCCGCGGGGCCTTGGCTATGGCTACACCTTC
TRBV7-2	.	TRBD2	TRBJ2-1	CASSLGAGGREQFF	TGTGCCAGCAGCTTAGGAGCGGGAGGTAGGGAGCAGTTCTTC
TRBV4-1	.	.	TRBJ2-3	CASSLLTGNTQYF	TGCGCCAGCAGCCTCCTAACAGGGAATACGCAGTATTTT
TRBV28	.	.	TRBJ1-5	CASSQAQGQNQPQHF	TGTGCCAGCAGCCAGGCCCAGGGCCAAAATCAGCCCCAGCATTTT
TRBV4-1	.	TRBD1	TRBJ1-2	CASSLGQGLSNYGYTF	TGCGCCAGCAGCCTCGGACAGGGCCTATCTAACTATGGCTACACCTTC
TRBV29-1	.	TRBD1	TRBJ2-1	CSTNDRGPSYNEQFF	TGCAGCACCAACGACAGGGGGCCCTCCTACAATGAGCAGTTCTTC
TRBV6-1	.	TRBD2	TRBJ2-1	CASSERASGYYNEQFF	TGTGCCAGCAGTGAACGGGCTAGCGGGTATTACAATGAGCAGTTCTTC
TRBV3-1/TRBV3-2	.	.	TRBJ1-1	CASSQSYRDEAFF	TGTGCCAGCAGCCAGTCGTACAGGGATGAAGCTTTCTTT
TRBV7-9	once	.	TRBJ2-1	CASSLAGTFYNEQFF	TGTGCCAGCAGCTTAGCAGGGACATTCTACAATGAGCAGTTCTTC
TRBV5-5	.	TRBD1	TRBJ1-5	CASSLWTGTDQPQHF	TGTGCCAGCAGCTTGTGGACAGGGACCGATCAGCCCCAGCATTTT
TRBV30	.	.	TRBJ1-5	CAWSGGGQISTQPQHF	TGTGCCTGGAGTGGGGGGGGGCAGATCAGTACTCAGCCCCAGCATTTT
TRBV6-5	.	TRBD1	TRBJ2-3	CASSYRGQGLYF	TGTGCCAGCAGTTACCGGGGACAGGGGCTGTATTTT
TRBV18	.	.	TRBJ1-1	CASSPEGSSAFF	TGTGCCAGCTCACCCGAGGGCTCCTCAGCTTTCTTT
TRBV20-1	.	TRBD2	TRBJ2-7	CSASSRLAGGYEQYF	TGCAGTGCTAGTTCCCGACTAGCGGGGGGCTACGAGCAGTACTTC
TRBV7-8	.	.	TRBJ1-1	CASSSENGNTEAFF	TGTGCCAGCAGCTCGGAGAACGGGAACACTGAAGCTTTCTTT
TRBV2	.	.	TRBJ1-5	CASNPGGRNQPQHF	TGTGCCAGCAACCCCGGAGGGCGCAATCAGCCCCAGCATTTT
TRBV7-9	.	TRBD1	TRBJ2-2	CASSFYRGEGTGELFF	TGTGCCAGCAGCTTCTACAGGGGCGAGGGGACCGGGGAGCTGTTTTTT
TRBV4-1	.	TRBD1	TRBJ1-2	CASNLGTGGSYGYTF	TGCGCCAGCAACCTCGGGACAGGGGGCTCGTATGGCTACACCTTC
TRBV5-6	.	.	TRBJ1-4	CASSLGRTADEKLFF	TGTGCCAGCAGCTTGGGACGGACAGCCGATGAAAAACTGTTTTTT
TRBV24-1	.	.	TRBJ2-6	CATSGPGGSGANVLTF	TGTGCCACCAGTGGCCCCGGTGGCTCTGGGGCCAACGTCCTGACTTTC
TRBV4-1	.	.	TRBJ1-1	CASSHRSGGTEAFF	TGCGCCAGCAGCCACCGTTCAGGTGGGACTGAAGCTTTCTTT
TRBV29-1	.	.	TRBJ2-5	CSVDTGSLQETQYF	TGCAGCGTTGACACCGGGAGCCTTCAAGAGACCCAGTACTTC